The 2 T cell receptor beta chains reported below all come from one sample, sequenced in a study of identical twins. One entry per CDR3 protein, called by TCRdb with MiXCR from the 5' RACE reads. The data hold approximately 1.8 million distinct CDR3 sequences, with under 35% observed a single time. Sequenced sample: cord blood. These receptors came from a newborn girl in good health.

The chain links TRBV28 to TRBJ2-1; the match to TRBD2 covers 8 bases. The V gene's germline CDR1 is MDHEN and CDR2 SYDVKM. This CDR3 region has 13 residues. Trimming cost V 11 bases and J 8 bases; bases outside gene matches: 11. The CDR3 nucleotides read TGTGCCGTGGTCGGGAGGGCCATCGATGAGCAGTTCTTC. It yields the protein CAVVGRAIDEQFF.

This clonotype was counted ten times or more. The rearrangement joins TRBV21-1 to TRBJ2-7; the table's TRBD1 call for D was not verified on the DNA. TRBV21-1 represents a pseudogene. This CDR3 spans 13 amino acids. This chain's CDR3 is CASEDNTAYEQYF. Here the CDR3 DNA reads TGTGCCAGCGAGGACAACACGGCCTACGAGCAGTACTTC.